This TCR beta chain was documented in a study of shared clonotypes between healthy human individuals. TCRdb's copy holds only in-frame clones and misses some; the assay was immunoSEQ multiplex PCR. This sample has 950,000 to 1,100,000 clones, with roughly 80% found just once. A note on this clone: What it binds is unknown.

Study-level results: When naive CD4 clonotypes were compared across a few donors, 4% to 5.5% were shared.

Donors, healthy HIV-negative adults, lacked recent acute infections or vaccinations. The sample comprised memory CD4+ T cells sorted from blood. Subset meaning: CD45RA-negative fraction. This sequence was found in a young man in good health.

For the CDR3, the DNA is TGTGCCAGCAGCTTAGCCGCGGTCTTAGCGGGACGTGAGCAGTTCTTC. Protein: CASSLAAVLAGREQFF. This chain uses TRBV11-2 with TRBJ2-1, with 8 nucleotides matching TRBD2. Unmatched junction bases numbered 11, after V lost 1 base and J lost 9 bases. CDR1 and CDR2 (germline): SGHAT, FQNNGV. This CDR3 is built from 16 residues.